The 4 T cell receptor beta chains in this list originate from one sample, sequenced in a study of low-dose radiotherapy and immunotherapy resistance in tumors. First-strand cDNA relied on TRAV- and TRBV-specific primers spanning alpha and beta chains. For amplifying TCRs, the PCR ran for roughly 20 cycles with Phusion, which was used together with a constant-region primer and the adapter on the V primers. MiXCR was run by TCRdb on the reads, yielding one entry per CDR3 protein. The table shows under 75,000 distinct CDR3 sequences, with about 23% occurring only once. Specified time point: after trial treatment. As for treatment: LDRT plus nivolumab, ipilimumab, low-dose cyclophosphamide and aspirin (RACIN trial). This material consisted of PBMCs, taken after low-dose radiotherapy plus immunotherapy. The receptors were gathered from a male donor with prostate cancer.

As regards this clonotype: A far larger clone is off by one base, so a read error is likely. V usage is TRBV13 and J usage is TRBJ2-4, with TRBD2 matching 10 bases. Germline V lookup: CDR1 PRHDT, CDR2 FYEKMQ (reference sequence). The CDR3 has 15 residues. Trimming took 1 base from V and 13 from J; bases not matched to a gene: 10. In DNA form, the CDR3 reads TGTGCCAGCAGCTTAGCAGCGGGAGGGACTGATGAGCAGTACTTC. It translates to CASSLAAGGTDEQYF.

The sample holds a few counts of this clonotype. The chain recombines TRBV6-6 with TRBJ1-2; weak D call: TRBD1 (6 bases). Germline V gene data show CDR1 as MNHNY and CDR2 as SVGAGI (reference sequence). V was cut by 5 bases and J by 8 bases, with 15 bases left in between. The CDR3 spans 13 residues. Here the CDR3 DNA reads TGTGCCAGCAGTGCGTCGACAGGACGAGGCTACACCTTC. Amino acid sequence: CASSASTGRGYTF.

Ten or more counts support this clonotype. The V and J genes are TRBV12-3 or TRBV12-4 and TRBJ2-7, with D unclear. V lost 5 bases and J lost 4, with 9 bases in between. The CDR3 covers 12 residues. CDR3 sequence: CASSTYGYEQYF. CDR3 nucleotide sequence: TGTGCCAGCAGTACGTACGGATACGAGCAGTACTTC.

In this sample, this clonotype turned up many times. The CDR3 region is CASSPGGTSAYNEQFF. The CDR3 nucleotides are TGTGCCAGCTCACCGGGGGGGACTAGCGCTTACAATGAGCAGTTCTTC. This chain uses TRBV18 with TRBJ2-1, with TRBD2 identical over 10 bases. The CDR3 covers 16 residues. Germline V CDR1 and CDR2: KGHSH, LQKENI. The junction had 6 bases not matched to a gene; V was cut back by 3 bases and J by 4 bases.